The present T cell receptor (beta chain) was sequenced within a study of vaccination and CD4 T cells after COVID-19. Cultured CD4+ T cells had their DNA profiled by the Oncomine TCR Beta short-read assay. TCRdb recomputed calls from the PCR reads with MiXCR, one row per CDR3 protein. Of around 19,000 distinct CDR3 sequences in the sample, around 50% were seen once. Treatment reported: approximately 11-day PBMC culture with coronavirus spike peptide pools or control peptides (ViraFEST assay). On this clonotype itself: Antigen specificity is unknown.

The TCR originated in a human donor who had recovered from COVID-19. Sequenced sample: CD4+ T cells from blood, cultured in vitro.

CDR3 sequence (DNA): TGTGCCAGCAGCCCCACAGGACAGCTCAATGAGCAGTTCTTC. Its protein product is CASSPTGQLNEQFF. The V and J genes are TRBV7-6 and TRBJ2-1; D is perhaps TRBD1 (6 bases). This CDR3 contains 14 residues. The germline V gene has CDR1 SGHVS and CDR2 FNYEAQ. V lost 5 bases to trimming and J lost 6 bases, with 14 bases between them.